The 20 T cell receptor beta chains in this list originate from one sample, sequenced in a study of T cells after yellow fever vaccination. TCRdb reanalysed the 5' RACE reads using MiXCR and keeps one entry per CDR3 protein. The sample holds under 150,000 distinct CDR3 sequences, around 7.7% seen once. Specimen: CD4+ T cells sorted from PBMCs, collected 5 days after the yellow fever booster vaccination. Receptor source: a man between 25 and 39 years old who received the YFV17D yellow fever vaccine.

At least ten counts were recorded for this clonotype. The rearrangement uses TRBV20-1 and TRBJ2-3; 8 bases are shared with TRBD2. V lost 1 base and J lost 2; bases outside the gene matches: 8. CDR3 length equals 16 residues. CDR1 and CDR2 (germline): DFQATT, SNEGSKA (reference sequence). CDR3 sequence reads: CSARGSSGPSTDTQYF. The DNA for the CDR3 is TGCAGTGCTAGAGGGTCTAGCGGGCCCTCCACAGATACGCAGTATTTT.

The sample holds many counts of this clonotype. Here the CDR3 DNA reads TGTGCCAGCAAGTTCAGCGGGAGTAATGAGCAGTTCTTC. Translation: CASKFSGSNEQFF. The rearrangement joins TRBV6-2 or TRBV6-3 to TRBJ2-1; 8 bases align to TRBD2. The V segment lost 7 bases and the J segment 7 bases; nucleotides outside the gene matches: 6. CDR1 and CDR2 (germline): MNHEY, SVGEGT. The CDR3 is made up of 13 amino acids.

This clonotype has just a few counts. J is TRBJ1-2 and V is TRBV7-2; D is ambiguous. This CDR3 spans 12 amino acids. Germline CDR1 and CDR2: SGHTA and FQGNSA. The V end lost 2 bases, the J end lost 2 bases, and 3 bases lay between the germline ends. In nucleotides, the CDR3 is TGTGCCAGCAGCTTACTAAACTATGGCTACACCTTC. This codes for CASSLLNYGYTF.

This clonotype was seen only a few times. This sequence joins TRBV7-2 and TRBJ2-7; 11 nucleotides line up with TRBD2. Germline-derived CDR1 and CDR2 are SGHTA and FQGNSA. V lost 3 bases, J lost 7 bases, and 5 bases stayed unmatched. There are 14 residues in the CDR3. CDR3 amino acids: CASSLLAGGGEQYF. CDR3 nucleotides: TGTGCCAGCAGCTTGTTAGCGGGAGGGGGAGAGCAGTACTTC.

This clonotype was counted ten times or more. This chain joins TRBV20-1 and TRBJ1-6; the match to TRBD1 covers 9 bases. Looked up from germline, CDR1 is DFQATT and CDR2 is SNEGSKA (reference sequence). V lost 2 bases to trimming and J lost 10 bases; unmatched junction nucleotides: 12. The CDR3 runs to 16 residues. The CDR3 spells CSARSQSGTGLSPLHF. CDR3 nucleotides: TGCAGTGCTAGATCTCAGTCCGGGACAGGGTTGTCACCCCTCCACTTT.

The CDR3 DNA sequence: TGCAGTGCTAGACGTCCAGCGGGAGGCTCAGATACGCAGTATTTT. Translated, it gives CSARRPAGGSDTQYF. This rearrangement joins TRBV20-1 to TRBJ2-3; 9 positions match TRBD2. The CDR3 extends over 15 amino acids. Germline V gene lookup returns CDR1 DFQATT and CDR2 SNEGSKA (reference sequence). After removal of 2 bases from V and 4 bases from J, the junction contained 7 bases not matched to a gene.

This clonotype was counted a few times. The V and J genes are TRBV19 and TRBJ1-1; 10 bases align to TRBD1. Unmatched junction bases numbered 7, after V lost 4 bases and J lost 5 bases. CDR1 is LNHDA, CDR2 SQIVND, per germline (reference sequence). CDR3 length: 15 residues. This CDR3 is CASSTGQGRRTEAFF. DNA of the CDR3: TGTGCCAGTAGTACGGGACAGGGGAGGCGGACTGAAGCTTTCTTT.

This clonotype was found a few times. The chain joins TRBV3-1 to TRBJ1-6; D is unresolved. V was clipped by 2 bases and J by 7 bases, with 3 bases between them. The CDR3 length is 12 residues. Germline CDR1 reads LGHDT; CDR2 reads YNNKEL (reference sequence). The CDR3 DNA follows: TGTGCCAGCAGCCAATCGAATTCACCCCTCCACTTT. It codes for CASSQSNSPLHF.

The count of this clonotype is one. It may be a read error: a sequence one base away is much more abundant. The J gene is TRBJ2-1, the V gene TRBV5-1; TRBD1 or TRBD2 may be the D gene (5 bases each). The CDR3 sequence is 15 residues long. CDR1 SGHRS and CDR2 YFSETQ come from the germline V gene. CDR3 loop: CASSPTGTDYDDQFF. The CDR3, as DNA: TGCGCCAGCAGCCCCACCGGGACCGACTACGATGACCAGTTCTTC.

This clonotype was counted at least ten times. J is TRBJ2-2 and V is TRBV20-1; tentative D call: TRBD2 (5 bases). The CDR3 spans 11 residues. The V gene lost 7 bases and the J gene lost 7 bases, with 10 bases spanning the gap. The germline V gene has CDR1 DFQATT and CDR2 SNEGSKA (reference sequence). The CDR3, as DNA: TGCAGTGGCGAGGGCGGCGGGGAGCTGTTTTTT. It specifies CSGEGGGELFF.

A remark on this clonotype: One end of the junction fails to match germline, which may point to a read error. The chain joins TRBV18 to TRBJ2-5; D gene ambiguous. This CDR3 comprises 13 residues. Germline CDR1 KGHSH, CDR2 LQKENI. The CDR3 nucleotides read TGTGCCAGATCACCACCAGGTCGAGAGACCCAGTACTTC. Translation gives CARSPPGRETQYF.

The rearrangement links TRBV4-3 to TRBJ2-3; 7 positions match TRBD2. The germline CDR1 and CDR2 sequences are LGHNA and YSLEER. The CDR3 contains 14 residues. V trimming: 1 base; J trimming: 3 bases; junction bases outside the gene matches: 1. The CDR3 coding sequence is TGCGCCAGCAGCCAAGCGCGGGAGACAGATACGCAGTATTTT. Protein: CASSQARETDTQYF.

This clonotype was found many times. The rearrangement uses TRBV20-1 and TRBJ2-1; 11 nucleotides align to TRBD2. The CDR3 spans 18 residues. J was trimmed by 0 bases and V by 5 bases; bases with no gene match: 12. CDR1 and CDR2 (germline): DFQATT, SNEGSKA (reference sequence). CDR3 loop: CSAGGGLAAPSSYNEQFF. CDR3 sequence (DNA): TGCAGTGCTGGAGGGGGACTAGCGGCCCCGAGCTCCTACAATGAGCAGTTCTTC.

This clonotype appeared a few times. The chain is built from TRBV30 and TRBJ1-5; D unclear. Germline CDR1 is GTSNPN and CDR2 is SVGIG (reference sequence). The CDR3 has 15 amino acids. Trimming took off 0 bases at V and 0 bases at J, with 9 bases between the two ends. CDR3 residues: CAWSVGGNSNQPQHF. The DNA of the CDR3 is TGTGCCTGGAGTGTGGGAGGCAATAGCAATCAGCCCCAGCATTTT.

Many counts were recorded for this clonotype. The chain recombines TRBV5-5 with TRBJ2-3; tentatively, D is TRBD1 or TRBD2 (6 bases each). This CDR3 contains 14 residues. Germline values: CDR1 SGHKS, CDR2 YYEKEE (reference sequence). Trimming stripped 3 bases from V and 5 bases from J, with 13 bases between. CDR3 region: CASSSTGGGDTQYF. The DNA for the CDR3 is TGTGCCAGCAGCTCAACAGGAGGGGGAGATACGCAGTATTTT.

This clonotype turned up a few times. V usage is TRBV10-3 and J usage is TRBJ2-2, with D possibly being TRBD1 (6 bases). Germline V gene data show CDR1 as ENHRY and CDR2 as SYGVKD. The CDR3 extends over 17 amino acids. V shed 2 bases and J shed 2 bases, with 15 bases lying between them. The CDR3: CAISEPMGHSNTGELFF. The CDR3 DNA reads TGTGCCATCAGTGAGCCAATGGGACACTCAAACACCGGGGAGCTGTTTTTT.

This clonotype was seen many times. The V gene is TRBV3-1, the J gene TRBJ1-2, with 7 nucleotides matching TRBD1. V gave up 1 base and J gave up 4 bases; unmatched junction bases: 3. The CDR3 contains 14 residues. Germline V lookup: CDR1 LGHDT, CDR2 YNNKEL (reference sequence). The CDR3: CASSQGAGGYGYTF. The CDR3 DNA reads TGTGCCAGCAGCCAAGGTGCAGGGGGCTATGGCTACACCTTC.

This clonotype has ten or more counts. The CDR3 reads CASSSLRAFF. The CDR3 DNA is TGTGCCAGCAGTTCGCTGCGGGCTTTCTTT. This chain connects TRBV12-3 or TRBV12-4 to TRBJ1-1; D is unclear. V was trimmed by 4 bases and J by 11 bases, leaving 8 bases between them. The CDR3 loop spans 10 amino acids.

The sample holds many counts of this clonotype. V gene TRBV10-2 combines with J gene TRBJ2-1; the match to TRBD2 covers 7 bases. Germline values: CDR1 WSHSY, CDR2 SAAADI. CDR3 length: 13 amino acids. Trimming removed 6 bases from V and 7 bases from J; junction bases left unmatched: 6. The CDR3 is CASRSGNRNEQFF. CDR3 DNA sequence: TGCGCCAGCAGGAGCGGGAATAGGAATGAGCAGTTCTTC.

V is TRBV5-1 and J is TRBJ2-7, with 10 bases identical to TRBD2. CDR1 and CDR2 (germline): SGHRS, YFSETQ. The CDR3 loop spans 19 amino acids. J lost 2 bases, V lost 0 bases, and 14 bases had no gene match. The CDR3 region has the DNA TGCGCCAGCAGCTTGGCGTCTAGGGCTAGCGGGAGACCTACCTACGAGCAGTACTTC. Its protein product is CASSLASRASGRPTYEQYF.